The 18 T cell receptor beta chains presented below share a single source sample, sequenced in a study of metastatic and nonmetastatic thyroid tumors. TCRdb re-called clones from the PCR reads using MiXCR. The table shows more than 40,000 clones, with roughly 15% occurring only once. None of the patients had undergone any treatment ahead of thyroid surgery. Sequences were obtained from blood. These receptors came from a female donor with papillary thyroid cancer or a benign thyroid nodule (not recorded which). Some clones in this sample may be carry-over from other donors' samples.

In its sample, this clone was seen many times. CDR3 amino acids: CASSPGQGYNEQFF. The DNA for the CDR3 is TGCGCCAGCAGCCCGGGACAGGGATACAATGAGCAGTTCTTC. The J gene is TRBJ2-1, the V gene TRBV5-1, with 9 bases aligning to TRBD1. In germline, CDR1 is SGHRS, CDR2 YFSETQ. V lost 4 bases, J lost 4 bases, and 3 bases stayed unmatched. The CDR3 is 14 residues long.

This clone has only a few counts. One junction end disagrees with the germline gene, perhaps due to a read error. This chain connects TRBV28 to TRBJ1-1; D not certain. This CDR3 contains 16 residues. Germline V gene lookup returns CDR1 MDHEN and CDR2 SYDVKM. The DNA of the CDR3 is TGTGCCAGCAGTCCTCGTGCTGGGGAAAGGTTCACTGAAGCTTCCTTT. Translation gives CASSPRAGERFTEASF.

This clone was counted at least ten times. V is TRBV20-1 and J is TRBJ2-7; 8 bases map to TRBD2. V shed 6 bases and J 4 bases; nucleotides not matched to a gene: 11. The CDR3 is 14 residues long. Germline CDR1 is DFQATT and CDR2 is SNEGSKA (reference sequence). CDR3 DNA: TGCAGTGCCCGGGGGGCTAGCGGGCAATACGAGCAGTACTTC. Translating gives CSARGASGQYEQYF.

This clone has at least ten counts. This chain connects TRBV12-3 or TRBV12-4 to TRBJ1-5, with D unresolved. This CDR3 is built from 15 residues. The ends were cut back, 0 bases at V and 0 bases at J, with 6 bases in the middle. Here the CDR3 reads CASSLAADSNQPQHF. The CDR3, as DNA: TGTGCCAGCAGTTTAGCAGCAGATAGCAATCAGCCCCAGCATTTT.

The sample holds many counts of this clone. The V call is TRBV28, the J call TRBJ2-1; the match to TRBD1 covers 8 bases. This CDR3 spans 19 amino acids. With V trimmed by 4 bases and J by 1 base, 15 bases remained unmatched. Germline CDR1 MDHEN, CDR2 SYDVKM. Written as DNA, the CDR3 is TGTGCCAGCAGTTCTCGACAGGGGTCAAACACTTGGTCCTACAATGAGCAGTTCTTC. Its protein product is CASSSRQGSNTWSYNEQFF.

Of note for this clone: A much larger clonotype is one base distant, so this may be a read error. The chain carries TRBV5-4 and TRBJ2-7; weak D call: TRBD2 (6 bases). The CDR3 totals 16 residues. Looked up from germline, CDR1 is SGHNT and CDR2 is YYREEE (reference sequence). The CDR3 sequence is CAISSVPGSPSYEQYF. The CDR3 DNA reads TGTGCCATCAGCTCGGTGCCCGGGAGCCCATCCTACGAGCAGTACTTC.

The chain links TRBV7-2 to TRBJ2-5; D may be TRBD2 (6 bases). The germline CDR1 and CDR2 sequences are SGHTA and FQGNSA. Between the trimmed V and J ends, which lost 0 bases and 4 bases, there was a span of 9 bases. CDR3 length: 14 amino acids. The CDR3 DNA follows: TGTGCCAGCAGCTTAGCGGCTAGCGTAGAGACCCAGTACTTC. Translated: CASSLAASVETQYF.

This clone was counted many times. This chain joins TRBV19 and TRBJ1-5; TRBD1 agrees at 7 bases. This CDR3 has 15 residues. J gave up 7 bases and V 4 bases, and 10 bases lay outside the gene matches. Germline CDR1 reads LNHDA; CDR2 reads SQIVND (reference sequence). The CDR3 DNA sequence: TGTGCCAGTAGTAGTGAGGGGGCGGTCTGGCAGCCCCAGCATTTT. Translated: CASSSEGAVWQPQHF.

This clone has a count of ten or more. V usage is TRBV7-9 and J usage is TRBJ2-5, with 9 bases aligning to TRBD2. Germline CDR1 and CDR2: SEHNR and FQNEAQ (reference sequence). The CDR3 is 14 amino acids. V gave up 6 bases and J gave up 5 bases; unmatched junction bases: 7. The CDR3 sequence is CASSSGTSYETQYF. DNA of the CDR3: TGTGCCAGCAGTTCCGGGACTAGCTATGAGACCCAGTACTTC. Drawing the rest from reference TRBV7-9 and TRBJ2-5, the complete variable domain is DTGVSQNPRHKITKRGQNVTFRCDPISEHNRLYWYRQTLGQGPEFLTYFQNEAQLEKSRLLSDRFSAERPKGSFSTLEIQRTEQGDSAMYLCASSSGTSYETQYFGPGTRLLVL.

CDR3 in DNA: TGTGCCAGCTCACCACGGACAGGGGGCGGCGTTTACATTCAGTACTTC. Its protein product is CASSPRTGGGVYIQYF. The chain carries TRBV18 and TRBJ2-4; TRBD1 matches 11 bases. Germline trimming cut 1 base from V and 8 bases from J; bases unmatched to any gene: 7. Germline CDR1 and CDR2: KGHSH and LQKENI. The CDR3 runs to 16 residues.

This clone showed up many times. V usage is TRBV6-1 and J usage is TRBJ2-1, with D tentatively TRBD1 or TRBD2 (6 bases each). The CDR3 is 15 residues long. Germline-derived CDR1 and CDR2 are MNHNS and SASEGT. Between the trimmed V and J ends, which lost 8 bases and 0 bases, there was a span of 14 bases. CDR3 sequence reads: CASLRGPDSYNEQFF. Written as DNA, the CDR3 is TGTGCCAGCCTCCGGGGGCCAGACTCCTACAATGAGCAGTTCTTC.

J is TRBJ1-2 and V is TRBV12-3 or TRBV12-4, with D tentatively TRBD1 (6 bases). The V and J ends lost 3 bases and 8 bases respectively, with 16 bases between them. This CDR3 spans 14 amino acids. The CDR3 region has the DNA TGTGCCAGCAGTTTCCGGGGGCACTTGCAGGGCTACACCTTC. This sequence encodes CASSFRGHLQGYTF.

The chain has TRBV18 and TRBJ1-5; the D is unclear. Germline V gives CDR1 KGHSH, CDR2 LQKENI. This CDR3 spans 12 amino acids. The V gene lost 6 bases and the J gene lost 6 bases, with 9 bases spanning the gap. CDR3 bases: TGTGCCAGCTCCCCGGCTGGTCAGCCCCAGCATTTT. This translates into CASSPAGQPQHF.

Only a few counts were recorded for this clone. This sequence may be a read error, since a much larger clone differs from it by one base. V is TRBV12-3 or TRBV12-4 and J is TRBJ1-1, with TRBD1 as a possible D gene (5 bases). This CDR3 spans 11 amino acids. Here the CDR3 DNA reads TGTGCCAGCAGCTTAGGGGTCGGGGATTTCTTT. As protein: CASSLGVGDFF.

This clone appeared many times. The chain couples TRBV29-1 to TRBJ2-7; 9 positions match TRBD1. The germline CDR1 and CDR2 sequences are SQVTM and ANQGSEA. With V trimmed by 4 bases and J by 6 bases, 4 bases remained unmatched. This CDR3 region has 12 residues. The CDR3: CSVAGTGSEQYF. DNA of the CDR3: TGCAGCGTTGCCGGGACAGGGTCCGAGCAGTACTTC.

CDR3 DNA: TGTGCCAGCAGCTTAGAACAACTACACAATGAGCAGTTCTTC. It codes for CASSLEQLHNEQFF. The chain uses TRBV11-2 and TRBJ2-1, with D hard to call. V was clipped by 0 bases and J by 5 bases, with 8 bases between them. The germline V gene encodes CDR1 SGHAT and CDR2 FQNNGV. The CDR3 runs 14 residues.

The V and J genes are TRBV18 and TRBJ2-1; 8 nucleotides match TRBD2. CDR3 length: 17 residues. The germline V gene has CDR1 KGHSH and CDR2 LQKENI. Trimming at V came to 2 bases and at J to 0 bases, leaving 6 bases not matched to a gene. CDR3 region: CASSPFSGASSYNEQFF. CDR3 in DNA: TGTGCCAGCTCACCATTTAGCGGGGCTAGCTCCTACAATGAGCAGTTCTTC.

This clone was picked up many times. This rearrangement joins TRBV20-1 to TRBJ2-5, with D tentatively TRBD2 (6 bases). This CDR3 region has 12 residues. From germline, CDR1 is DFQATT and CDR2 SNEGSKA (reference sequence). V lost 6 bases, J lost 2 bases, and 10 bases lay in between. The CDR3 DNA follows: TGCAGTGCGTACGGGGGACAAGAGACCCAGTACTTC. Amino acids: CSAYGGQETQYF.